This record looks at one T cell receptor beta chain sequence and its context. This sample stems from a study of metastatic and nonmetastatic thyroid tumors. TCRdb re-analyzed the PCR reads through MiXCR. The table records around 40,000 clones, about 18% of them present only once. Every patient was untreated before thyroid surgery. The clonotype comes from a male donor with papillary thyroid cancer or a benign thyroid nodule (not recorded which). Some clones in this sample may be carry-over from other donors' samples. The specimen was blood.

For the CDR3, the DNA is TGTGCCAGCAGTTACGGTCCCTGTGCCGACCACGGAAACACCATATATTTT. Its protein is CASSYGPCADHGNTIYF. The rearrangement links TRBV6-5 to TRBJ1-3; unclear D gene. V lost 2 bases and J lost 4, with 18 bases in between. Germline V gene sequence: CDR1 MNHEY, CDR2 SVGAGI. This CDR3 has 17 amino acids.